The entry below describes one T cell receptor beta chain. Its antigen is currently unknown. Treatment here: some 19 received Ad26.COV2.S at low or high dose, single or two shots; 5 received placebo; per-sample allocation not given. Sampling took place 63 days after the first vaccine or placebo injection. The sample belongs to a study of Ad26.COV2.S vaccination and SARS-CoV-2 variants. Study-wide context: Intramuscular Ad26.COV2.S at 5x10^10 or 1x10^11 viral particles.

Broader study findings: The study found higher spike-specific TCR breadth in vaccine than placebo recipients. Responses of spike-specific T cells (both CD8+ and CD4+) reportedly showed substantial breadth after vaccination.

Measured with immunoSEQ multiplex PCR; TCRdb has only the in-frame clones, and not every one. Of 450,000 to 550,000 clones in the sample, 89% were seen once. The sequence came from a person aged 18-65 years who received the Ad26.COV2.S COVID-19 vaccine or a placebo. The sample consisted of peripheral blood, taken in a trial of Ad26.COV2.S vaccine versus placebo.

CDR3 in amino acids: CASDRGSSPLHF. CDR3 nucleotides: TGTGCCAGCGACAGGGGGAGTTCACCCCTCCACTTT. This chain joins TRBV2 and TRBJ1-6, with 9 nucleotides matching TRBD1. The CDR3 has 12 amino acids. CDR1 is SNHLY, CDR2 FYNNEI, per germline. After removal of 8 bases from V and 9 bases from J, the junction contained 2 bases not matched to a gene.